The rows below give T cell receptor beta chains drawn from one sample of a study of CD8+ T cells in alopecia areata. Measured with immunoSEQ multiplex PCR; TCRdb has only the in-frame clones, and not every one. Among around 140,000 clones listed, approximately 86% were seen once. The specimen was CD8+ T cells sorted from blood, collected at week 4, from a patient treated with tofacitinib. These receptors came from a human donor with alopecia areata. Both conserved end residues are part of each CDR3. Fields, in order: J gene, V gene, D gene, clone size, CDR3 DNA, CDR3 protein. D genes are given only for firm matches. Clone size is not always given. Where it is, it says once, few, many or a class for expanded clones.

J gene: TRBJ2-4; V gene: TRBV2; D gene: NA; clone size: few; CDR3 DNA: TGTGCCAGCTTGAGCCGGGACACAAAAAACATTCAGTACTTC; CDR3 protein: CASLSRDTKNIQYF
J gene: TRBJ2-1; V gene: TRBV5-5; D gene: NA; clone size: few; CDR3 DNA: TGTGCCAGCAGCTCCGAGCAGGGTACCGATGAGCAGTTCTTC; CDR3 protein: CASSSEQGTDEQFF
J gene: TRBJ1-1; V gene: TRBV7-6; D gene: TRBD1; clone size: NA; CDR3 DNA: TGTGCCAGCAGCCCGTCCGAGGGGGCGAACACTGAAGCTTTCTTT; CDR3 protein: CASSPSEGANTEAFF
J gene: TRBJ2-3; V gene: TRBV29-1; D gene: TRBD2; clone size: NA; CDR3 DNA: TGCAGCGTTATACTAGCGGGGGGGGAAAGCACAGATACGCAGTATTTT; CDR3 protein: CSVILAGGESTDTQYF
J gene: TRBJ2-7; V gene: TRBV29-1; D gene: NA; clone size: few; CDR3 DNA: TGCAGCACCCTCAAAGGGGAGGCGGGCGAGCAGTACTTC; CDR3 protein: CSTLKGEAGEQYF
J gene: TRBJ2-2; V gene: TRBV29-1; D gene: NA; clone size: NA; CDR3 DNA: TGCAGCGTTCGGGATTCGAACACCGGGGAGCTGTTTTTT; CDR3 protein: CSVRDSNTGELFF
J gene: TRBJ2-1; V gene: TRBV29-1; D gene: TRBD1; clone size: NA; CDR3 DNA: TGCAGCGTTGAACGGGTGGGACAGGGAACCTACAATGAGCAGTTCTTC; CDR3 protein: CSVERVGQGTYNEQFF
J gene: TRBJ2-3; V gene: TRBV29-1; D gene: NA; clone size: NA; CDR3 DNA: TGCAGCGTTGAAGCCCCCAGTGGGGATACGCAGTATTTT; CDR3 protein: CSVEAPSGDTQYF
J gene: TRBJ2-7; V gene: TRBV4-1; D gene: NA; clone size: NA; CDR3 DNA: TGCGCCAGCAGCCAAGAGATTCGGGGCTCCTACGAGCAGTACTTC; CDR3 protein: CASSQEIRGSYEQYF
J gene: TRBJ2-1; V gene: TRBV4-2; D gene: NA; clone size: few; CDR3 DNA: TGTGCCAGCAGCCGGACCGACGGGACTGGTTACAATGAGCAGTTCTTC; CDR3 protein: CASSRTDGTGYNEQFF
J gene: TRBJ2-7; V gene: TRBV27; D gene: TRBD1; clone size: NA; CDR3 DNA: TGTGCCAGCAGTGCCCGGGACAGGGGTTTCTACGAGCAGTACTTC; CDR3 protein: CASSARDRGFYEQYF
J gene: TRBJ1-2; V gene: TRBV7-9; D gene: TRBD1; clone size: NA; CDR3 DNA: TGTGCCAGCAGCCTAGAGACCGGGACAGGGAACAGCTACACCTTC; CDR3 protein: CASSLETGTGNSYTF
J gene: TRBJ2-3; V gene: TRBV30; D gene: TRBD2; clone size: NA; CDR3 DNA: TGTGCCCGGGGAGTAGCGGGAGAGGCAGATACGCAGTATTTT; CDR3 protein: CARGVAGEADTQYF
J gene: TRBJ2-7; V gene: TRBV27; D gene: TRBD2; clone size: NA; CDR3 DNA: TGTGCCAGCAGTTTAACCGGGACTAGCGGGTTCTCCTACGAGCAGTACTTC; CDR3 protein: CASSLTGTSGFSYEQYF
J gene: TRBJ2-3; V gene: TRBV30; D gene: NA; clone size: NA; CDR3 DNA: TGTGCCTGGAGTGTCGGGGCTAGTCTAGATACGCAGTATTTT; CDR3 protein: CAWSVGASLDTQYF